These 28 T cell receptor beta chains came from one sample sequenced in a study of blood T cell repertoires in COVID-19. Method: immunoSEQ multiplex PCR; TCRdb's copy keeps in-frame clones and lacks some. The repertoire holds over 120,000 clones, with approximately 89% as singletons. What was sequenced was peripheral blood. These receptors all come from a woman aged 50 to 60 with acute or convalescent COVID-19.

V is TRBV4-1 and J is TRBJ1-4, with 7 bases matching TRBD1. V lost 3 bases to trimming and J lost 7 bases; unmatched junction nucleotides: 5. The V gene's germline CDR1 is MGHRA and CDR2 YSYEKL. This CDR3 has 14 amino acids. The CDR3 spells CASSQPGQTEKLFF. CDR3 nucleotide sequence: TGCGCCAGCAGCCAGCCGGGACAGACTGAAAAACTGTTTTTT.

The chain carries TRBV18 and TRBJ1-1, with TRBD1 as a possible D gene (6 bases). Germline assignment: CDR1 KGHSH and CDR2 LQKENI. With 4 bases removed from V and 3 bases from J, the gap between germline ends came to 12 bases. The CDR3 runs 14 residues. The CDR3 DNA is TGTGCCAGCTCACTACAGGGATGGGACACTGAAGCTTTCTTT. This gives the protein CASSLQGWDTEAFF. Full variable domain (outside the CDR3, taken from reference TRBV18 and TRBJ1-1): NAGVMQNPRHLVRRRGQEARLRCSPMKGHSHVYWYRQLPEEGLKFMVYLQKENIIDESGMPKERFSAEFPKEGPSILRIQQVVRGDSAAYFCASSLQGWDTEAFFGQGTRLTVV.

V is TRBV6-5 and J is TRBJ1-1; TRBD1 matches 8 bases. This CDR3 is 14 amino acids long. Trimming cost V 7 bases and J 5 bases; bases outside gene matches: 9. Germline CDR1 MNHEY, CDR2 SVGAGI. The CDR3: CASTQGAQGTEAFF. The DNA of the CDR3 is TGTGCCAGCACCCAGGGGGCCCAAGGAACTGAAGCTTTCTTT.

V gene TRBV7-2 combines with J gene TRBJ2-5, with TRBD1 identical over 10 bases. The CDR3 spans 15 residues. V trimming: 1 base; J trimming: 4 bases; junction bases outside the gene matches: 3. Germline V gene lookup returns CDR1 SGHTA and CDR2 FQGNSA. Written as DNA, the CDR3 is TGTGCCAGCAGCTTAGGAGGGACAGGGGCAGAGACCCAGTACTTC. Translation: CASSLGGTGAETQYF.

The J gene is TRBJ1-2, the V gene TRBV5-1; no clear D gene. Germline loops: CDR1 SGHRS, CDR2 YFSETQ. The CDR3 is 13 amino acids. Trimming removed 2 bases at V and 4 bases at J, with 9 bases between. The DNA of the CDR3 is TGCGCCAGCAGCTTCGACGGGATCTATGGCTACACCTTC. It translates to CASSFDGIYGYTF.

The CDR3 region has the DNA TGTGCCAGCAGCCACCAGGGTAGCTATGGCTACACCTTC. Its protein product is CASSHQGSYGYTF. The chain has TRBV3-1 (or the pseudogene TRBV3-2) and TRBJ1-2; the D gene is possibly TRBD1 (5 bases). Germline V CDR1 and CDR2: LGHDT, YNNKEL (reference sequence). The CDR3 has 13 residues. The germline V and J ends were trimmed by 3 bases and 4 bases, with 9 bases remaining between them.

CDR3 sequence (DNA): TGTGCCACCACGGACAGGGTCTATGGCTACACCTTC. It translates to CATTDRVYGYTF. V usage is TRBV19 and J usage is TRBJ1-2, with 8 bases aligning to TRBD1. CDR1 and CDR2 (germline): LNHDA, SQIVND (reference sequence). V trimming: 10 bases; J trimming: 4 bases; junction bases outside the gene matches: 5. The CDR3 has 12 residues.

CDR3 coding DNA: TGTGCCAGCAGCCCGGGACAGGGGGCAGAAAAACTGTTTTTT. It codes for CASSPGQGAEKLFF. The chain has TRBV9 and TRBJ1-4; 12 nucleotides agree with TRBD1. The germline gives CDR1 SGDLS, CDR2 YYNGEE. CDR3 length: 14 amino acids. V was clipped by 4 bases and J by 8 bases; unmatched bases: 3.

The V and J genes are TRBV29-1 and TRBJ2-7; 7 bases map to TRBD2. CDR1 is SQVTM and CDR2 is ANQGSEA in the germline V gene. Unmatched junction bases numbered 5, after V lost 6 bases and J lost 0 bases. The CDR3 is 13 amino acids. As DNA, the CDR3 is TGCAGCGTCTCTAGCGGTAGCTCCTACGAGCAGTACTTC. Translated, it gives CSVSSGSSYEQYF.

A few counts support this clone. The chain couples TRBV7-3 to TRBJ2-1, with 9 bases fitting TRBD2. Per the germline V gene, CDR1 is SGHTA and CDR2 is FQGTGA. Unmatched junction bases numbered 4, after V lost 3 bases and J lost 4 bases. The CDR3 covers 15 residues. The CDR3: CASSFGLAGYNEQFF. CDR3 DNA: TGTGCCAGCAGCTTTGGGCTAGCGGGATACAATGAGCAGTTCTTC.

V and J are TRBV11-1 and TRBJ2-1, with D tentatively TRBD2 (5 bases). Per germline, CDR1 SGHAT and CDR2 FQDESV (reference sequence). The CDR3 length is 15 residues. V was pared by 5 bases and J by 0 bases, with 11 bases between. Here the CDR3 reads CASSERTYSYNEQFF. In DNA, the CDR3 is TGTGCCAGCAGCGAGCGGACCTACTCCTACAATGAGCAGTTCTTC.

The V call is TRBV19, the J call TRBJ2-1, with a weak D call TRBD1 (5 bases). The CDR3 has 12 amino acids. Trimming cost V 7 bases and J 4 bases, with 8 bases left between them. Germline CDR1 reads LNHDA; CDR2 reads SQIVND (reference sequence). The CDR3 region has the DNA TGTGCCAGTACCGACAGTTACAATGAGCAGTTCTTC. Amino acids: CASTDSYNEQFF. Filled out from reference TRBV19 and TRBJ2-1, the complete variable domain reads DGGITQSPKYLFRKEGQNVTLSCEQNLNHDAMYWYRQDPGQGLRLIYYSQIVNDFQKGDIAEGYSVSREKKESFPLTVTSAQKNPTAFYLCASTDSYNEQFFGPGTRLTVL.

The chain has TRBV6-6 and TRBJ1-1; TRBD1 is a possible D gene (6 bases). Germline assignment: CDR1 MNHNY and CDR2 SVGAGI (reference sequence). Trimming shortened V by 4 bases and J by 10 bases, and 22 bases separated the two germline ends. CDR3 length: 15 amino acids. The CDR3 protein is CASSSTDIIRGGAFF. DNA for the CDR3: TGTGCCAGCAGTTCGACGGACATCATTCGAGGGGGAGCTTTCTTT.

This chain links TRBV11-3 with TRBJ2-2, with 9 bases that match TRBD2. This CDR3 is 16 amino acids long. V shed 4 bases, J shed 1 base, and the junction held 4 bases outside the gene matches. The V gene's germline CDR1 is SGHNT and CDR2 YENEEA. The CDR3 coding sequence is TGTGCCAGCAGCTCAAAGCGGGGGGAGAACACCGGGGAGCTGTTTTTT. It translates to CASSSKRGENTGELFF. Full variable domain (outside the CDR3, taken from reference TRBV11-3 and TRBJ2-2): EAGVVQSPRYKIIEKKQPVAFWCNPISGHNTLYWYLQNLGQGPELLIRYENEEAVDDSQLPKDRFSAERLKGVDSTLKIQPAELGDSAVYLCASSSKRGENTGELFFGEGSRLTVL.

V is TRBV7-9 and J is TRBJ1-6, with 7 bases aligning to TRBD1. Germline loops: CDR1 SEHNR, CDR2 FQNEAQ (reference sequence). The CDR3 contains 15 residues. Losses at the gene ends were 3 bases for V and 3 bases for J; bases not matched to a gene: 2. The CDR3 reads CASSFAGGYNSPLHF. The CDR3 nucleotides are TGTGCCAGCAGCTTTGCAGGGGGCTATAATTCACCCCTCCACTTT.

The chain combines TRBV6-2 or TRBV6-3 with TRBJ1-1, with D possibly matching TRBD1 (5 bases). The CDR3 contains 11 residues. The V end was cut by 2 bases, the J end by 8 bases, with 6 bases between. Germline values: CDR1 MNHEY, CDR2 SVGEGT. The CDR3 here is CASSYGGEAFF. CDR3 coding DNA: TGTGCCAGCAGTTACGGGGGGGAAGCTTTCTTT.

V is TRBV7-9 and J is TRBJ1-1, with a tentative D call TRBD1 (6 bases). V lost 2 bases and J 1 base, leaving 8 bases between the germline ends. Per germline, CDR1 SEHNR and CDR2 FQNEAQ (reference sequence). The length of the CDR3 is 14 residues. Here the CDR3 reads CASSLPQGNTEAFF. DNA of the CDR3: TGTGCCAGCAGCTTACCACAGGGGAACACTGAAGCTTTCTTT.

This clone has a handful of counts. This rearrangement joins TRBV19 to TRBJ1-5, with no clear D. Germline V gene lookup returns CDR1 LNHDA and CDR2 SQIVND (reference sequence). V lost 2 bases and J 4 bases, leaving 9 bases between the germline ends. This CDR3 spans 14 amino acids. CDR3 loop: CASSITRINQPQHF. Here the CDR3 DNA reads TGTGCCAGTAGTATAACCAGGATAAATCAGCCCCAGCATTTT.

The J gene is TRBJ1-1, the V gene TRBV4-2; D not resolved. CDR3 length equals 13 residues. V gave up 6 bases and J gave up 5 bases, with 13 bases separating them. CDR1 and CDR2 from the germline V gene are LGHNA and YNFKEQ. This CDR3 reads CASREERGTEAFF. CDR3 sequence (DNA): TGTGCCAGCAGGGAGGAGCGAGGAACTGAAGCTTTCTTT.

This clone is a singleton in its sample. V usage is TRBV15 and J usage is TRBJ1-1; weak D call: TRBD1 (5 bases). Trimming cost V 3 bases and J 5 bases, with 13 bases left between them. The CDR3 contains 14 residues. The germline V gene has CDR1 LNHNV and CDR2 YYDKDF (reference sequence). DNA for the CDR3: TGTGCCACCAGCAGTTCCCCGGGGGATACTGAAGCTTTCTTT. This encodes CATSSSPGDTEAFF.

The DNA for the CDR3 is TGTGCCAGTAGTATAGGGGGCGCAAAGGGAGGGGACACTGAAGCTTTCTTT. Translation gives CASSIGGAKGGDTEAFF. This rearrangement joins TRBV19 to TRBJ1-1; D may be TRBD1 (5 bases). This CDR3 is built from 17 residues. V lost 1 base, J lost 3 bases, and 18 bases lay in between. Germline loops: CDR1 LNHDA, CDR2 SQIVND (reference sequence).

V usage is TRBV19 and J usage is TRBJ1-3; 7 positions agree with TRBD1. This CDR3 is built from 15 residues. Germline trimming cut 3 bases from V and 3 bases from J; bases unmatched to any gene: 5. Germline V gene lookup returns CDR1 LNHDA and CDR2 SQIVND (reference sequence). CDR3 DNA sequence: TGTGCCAGTAGTATTCAACAGGGGATTGGAAACACCATATATTTT. This encodes CASSIQQGIGNTIYF. The full variable domain, its missing parts supplied by reference TRBV19 and TRBJ1-3, is DGGITQSPKYLFRKEGQNVTLSCEQNLNHDAMYWYRQDPGQGLRLIYYSQIVNDFQKGDIAEGYSVSREKKESFPLTVTSAQKNPTAFYLCASSIQQGIGNTIYFGEGSWLTVV.

The V call is TRBV10-2, the J call TRBJ1-2, with D perhaps TRBD1 (5 bases). Germline CDR1 reads WSHSY; CDR2 reads SAAADI. The CDR3 sequence is 12 residues long. V shed 5 bases and J shed 8 bases, with 12 bases lying between them. This chain's CDR3 is CASSPRADGYTF. CDR3 sequence (DNA): TGCGCCAGCAGTCCCAGGGCGGACGGCTACACCTTC.

This clone showed up just a few times. Sequence at one end of the junction differs from germline and may be a read error. V gene TRBV28 combines with J gene TRBJ2-7; 8 bases align to TRBD1. This CDR3 has 12 residues. Germline CDR1 is MDHEN and CDR2 is SYDVKM. CDR3 region: CASSSHRTGRFF. CDR3 sequence (DNA): TGTGCCAGCAGTTCCCACCGGACAGGGCGTTTCTTC.

J is TRBJ1-1 and V is TRBV19; possible D gene TRBD1, 6 bases. The length of the CDR3 is 13 residues. CDR1 and CDR2 (germline): LNHDA, SQIVND (reference sequence). Trimming took 9 bases from V and 4 from J, leaving 15 bases between them. The CDR3 sequence is CASTPDRGTEAFF. CDR3 coding DNA: TGTGCCAGCACCCCGGACAGAGGCACTGAAGCTTTCTTT.

The chain combines TRBV29-1 with TRBJ2-5; 7 bases are a match to TRBD2. This CDR3 is built from 12 residues. Germline assignment: CDR1 SQVTM and CDR2 ANQGSEA. V shed 4 bases and J 5 bases; nucleotides not matched to a gene: 4. CDR3 coding DNA: TGCAGCGTTGTGGGGGGAGGGGAGACCCAGTACTTC. This encodes CSVVGGGETQYF. The complete variable domain, with remaining parts taken from reference TRBV29-1 and TRBJ2-5, reads SAVISQKPSRDICQRGTSLTIQCQVDSQVTMMFWYRQQPGQSLTLIATANQGSEATYESGFVIDKFPISRPNLTFSTLTVSNMSPEDSSIYLCSVVGGGETQYFGPGTRLLVL.

The chain employs TRBV19 and TRBJ2-1; 9 bases fit TRBD2. Germline V gene data show CDR1 as LNHDA and CDR2 as SQIVND (reference sequence). CDR3 length: 15 amino acids. Unmatched junction bases numbered 5, after V lost 7 bases and J lost 1 base. The CDR3 DNA is TGTGCCAGTAATAGCGGGGGATTATCCTACAATGAGCAGTTCTTC. As protein: CASNSGGLSYNEQFF.

The gene calls are TRBV19 and TRBJ2-7; D might be TRBD1 (6 bases). Trimming shortened V by 1 base and J by 4 bases, and 14 bases separated the two germline ends. This CDR3 contains 15 residues. Germline CDR1 LNHDA, CDR2 SQIVND (reference sequence). CDR3 DNA: TGTGCCAGTAGTATAGCACAGGGTAGACAGTACGAGCAGTACTTC. Protein product: CASSIAQGRQYEQYF. Full variable domain (missing parts from reference TRBV19 and TRBJ2-7): DGGITQSPKYLFRKEGQNVTLSCEQNLNHDAMYWYRQDPGQGLRLIYYSQIVNDFQKGDIAEGYSVSREKKESFPLTVTSAQKNPTAFYLCASSIAQGRQYEQYFGPGTRLTVT.